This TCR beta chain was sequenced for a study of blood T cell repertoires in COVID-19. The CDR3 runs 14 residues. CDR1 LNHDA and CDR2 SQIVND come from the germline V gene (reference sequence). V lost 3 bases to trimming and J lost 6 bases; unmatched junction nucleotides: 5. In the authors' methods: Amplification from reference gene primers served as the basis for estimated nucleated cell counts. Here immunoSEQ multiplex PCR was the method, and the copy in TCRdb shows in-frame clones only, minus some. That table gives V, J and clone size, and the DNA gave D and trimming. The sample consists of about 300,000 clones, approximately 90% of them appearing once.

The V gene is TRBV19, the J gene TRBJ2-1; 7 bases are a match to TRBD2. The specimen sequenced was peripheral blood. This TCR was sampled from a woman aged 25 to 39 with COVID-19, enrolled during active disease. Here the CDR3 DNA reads TGTGCCAGTAGTATCGCGGGAGCGATCAATGAGCAGTTCTTC. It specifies CASSIAGAINEQFF.